The 31 T cell receptor beta chains in this list originate from one sample, sequenced in a study of T cell responses to AZD1222 COVID-19 vaccine. The protocol was immunoSEQ multiplex PCR, while the TCRdb copy is restricted to in-frame clones and leaves out a portion. The table includes roughly 58,000 clones, around 85% detected once. Sample: peripheral blood, taken on day 0 of MenACWY control vaccination. The source of these receptors is an adult in good health.

This clone is a singleton in its sample. The chain couples TRBV16 to TRBJ2-7, with TRBD2 matching over 12 bases. The junction had 12 bases not matched to a gene; V was cut back by 0 bases and J by 6 bases. The CDR3 covers 18 residues. Germline CDR1 reads KGHSY; CDR2 reads FQNENV. The CDR3 loop reads CASSQSSTSGRNWGEQYF. The DNA for the CDR3 is TGTGCCAGCAGCCAATCAAGTACTAGCGGGAGGAACTGGGGCGAGCAGTACTTC.

This chain uses TRBV5-1 with TRBJ2-7, with D maybe TRBD1 (6 bases). Germline values: CDR1 SGHRS, CDR2 YFSETQ. The V end was cut by 2 bases, the J end by 3 bases, with 9 bases between. The CDR3 contains 13 residues. This chain's CDR3 is CASSFGTNYEQYF. In nucleotides, the CDR3 is TGCGCCAGCAGCTTCGGGACAAACTACGAGCAGTACTTC.

The rearrangement links TRBV12-3 or TRBV12-4 to TRBJ2-1; no clear D gene. V shed 2 bases and J shed 9 bases, with 8 bases lying between them. This CDR3 has 12 residues. The CDR3: CASSLLEAEQFF. The CDR3 region has the DNA TGTGCCAGCAGTTTATTAGAGGCTGAGCAGTTCTTC.

The CDR3 here is CASGGLQPQHF. CDR3 sequence (DNA): TGTGCCAGCGGTGGTCTCCAGCCCCAGCATTTT. V gene TRBV28 combines with J gene TRBJ1-5; D not resolved. The CDR3 contains 11 residues. Germline V gene lookup returns CDR1 MDHEN and CDR2 SYDVKM. V lost 8 bases, J lost 7 bases, and 9 bases lay in between.

The chain uses TRBV28 and TRBJ2-4; 10 positions agree with TRBD1. The CDR3 loop spans 15 amino acids. J was trimmed by 0 bases and V by 9 bases; bases with no gene match: 5. CDR1 is MDHEN, CDR2 SYDVKM, per germline. The CDR3 DNA is TGTGCCAGAGACAGGGGGCGCGAAGCCAAAAACATTCAGTACTTC. Translation: CARDRGREAKNIQYF.

The V and J genes are TRBV7-2 and TRBJ1-3; the D is unclear. CDR1 and CDR2 from the germline V gene are SGHTA and FQGNSA. With 8 bases removed from V and 3 bases from J, the gap between germline ends came to 17 bases. CDR3 size: 15 residues. CDR3 sequence reads: CASRGNGVGGNTIYF. CDR3 DNA sequence: TGTGCCAGCCGGGGAAACGGAGTGGGTGGAAACACCATATATTTT.

V gene TRBV27 combines with J gene TRBJ1-1, with 10 bases identical to TRBD1. CDR1 and CDR2 (germline): MNHEY, SMNVEV (reference sequence). V shed 1 base and J 0 bases; nucleotides not matched to a gene: 2. The CDR3 contains 16 residues. CDR3 in amino acids: CASSLWGQGMNTEAFF. CDR3 in DNA: TGTGCCAGCAGTTTATGGGGACAGGGGATGAACACTGAAGCTTTCTTT.

The chain has TRBV5-1 and TRBJ2-7; 8 bases fit TRBD2. The CDR3 runs to 15 residues. Losses at the gene ends were 4 bases for V and 11 bases for J; bases not matched to a gene: 17. Germline V CDR1 and CDR2: SGHRS, YFSETQ. CDR3 nucleotide sequence: TGCGCCAGCAGCCTTGGACGGGAGGGCCGGGACGGAAAGTACTTC. It specifies CASSLGREGRDGKYF.

The chain has TRBV6-5 and TRBJ2-2, with a possible D match to TRBD1 (6 bases). The V gene's germline CDR1 is MNHEY and CDR2 SVGAGI. The length of the CDR3 is 14 residues. The V and J ends lost 7 bases and 0 bases respectively, with 9 bases between them. The CDR3 loop is CASKKGANTGELFF. For the CDR3, the DNA is TGTGCCAGCAAAAAGGGGGCGAACACCGGGGAGCTGTTTTTT.

V usage is TRBV9 and J usage is TRBJ1-3, with D possibly TRBD1 on 5 matching bases. Trimming took 3 bases from V and 0 from J, leaving 13 bases between them. Germline lookup yields CDR1 SGDLS and CDR2 YYNGEE. The CDR3 runs 16 residues. CDR3 amino acids: CASSGPGRNSGNTIYF. The CDR3 DNA follows: TGTGCCAGCAGCGGCCCGGGGCGGAACTCTGGAAACACCATATATTTT.

The chain has TRBV7-2 and TRBJ2-3, with TRBD2 matching over 7 bases. V was clipped by 8 bases and J by 8 bases; unmatched bases: 10. The CDR3 is made up of 13 amino acids. Germline V gene sequence: CDR1 SGHTA, CDR2 FQGNSA. The CDR3 bases are TGTGCCAGCTGTGTAGCGGGTTGGGCTACGCAGTATTTT. Translation: CASCVAGWATQYF.

This chain uses TRBV9 with TRBJ2-7; possibly TRBD2 for D (6 bases). Germline CDR1 reads SGDLS; CDR2 reads YYNGEE. This CDR3 contains 14 residues. V lost 3 bases to trimming and J lost 6 bases, with 16 bases between them. CDR3 amino acids: CASSGTPRGGEQYF. Written as DNA, the CDR3 is TGTGCCAGCAGCGGGACTCCGAGGGGAGGCGAGCAGTACTTC. Drawing the rest from reference TRBV9 and TRBJ2-7, the complete variable domain is DSGVTQTPKHLITATGQRVTLRCSPRSGDLSVYWYQQSLDQGLQFLIQYYNGEERAKGNILERFSAQQFPDLHSELNLSSLELGDSALYFCASSGTPRGGEQYFGPGTRLTVT.

There are a few counts of this clone. The chain links TRBV24-1 to TRBJ2-2; the match to TRBD2 covers 10 bases. The CDR3 is 17 residues long. Germline V gives CDR1 KGHDR, CDR2 SFDVKD. After removal of 4 bases from V and 1 base from J, the junction contained 5 bases not matched to a gene. CDR3 region: CATSEVTSGMNTGELFF. Written as DNA, the CDR3 is TGTGCCACCAGTGAGGTAACTAGCGGGATGAACACCGGGGAGCTGTTTTTT.

This clone was detected once. The genes are TRBV10-3 and TRBJ1-2, with TRBD1 as a possible D gene (6 bases). The CDR3 extends over 15 amino acids. V shed 4 bases and J shed 3 bases, with 15 bases lying between them. The germline V gene has CDR1 ENHRY and CDR2 SYGVKD. In DNA form, the CDR3 reads TGTGCCATCAGTGGACCCCAGGGGTTGGACTATGGCTACACCTTC. This sequence encodes CAISGPQGLDYGYTF.

CDR3 residues: CASSRAVQETQYF. The CDR3 DNA is TGTGCCTCTTCGAGGGCAGTCCAAGAGACCCAGTACTTC. This chain uses TRBV6-5 with TRBJ2-5; a weak D match, TRBD2 (5 bases). From germline, CDR1 is MNHEY and CDR2 SVGAGI. The V end was cut by 11 bases, the J end by 1 base, with 14 bases between. This CDR3 region has 13 residues.

The gene calls are TRBV3-1 (or the pseudogene TRBV3-2) and TRBJ2-2, with D possibly TRBD2 on 6 matching bases. V lost 4 bases and J 8 bases, leaving 17 bases between the germline ends. This CDR3 has 15 amino acids. Germline CDR1 and CDR2: LGHDT and YNNKEL (reference sequence). The CDR3 coding sequence is TGTGCCAGCAGCCCGACTCAGACTAGTCCGGGGGAGCTGTTTTTT. Amino acid sequence: CASSPTQTSPGELFF.

A few counts support this clone. V is TRBV7-8 and J is TRBJ2-3, with 9 bases fitting TRBD1. V lost 5 bases to trimming and J lost 8 bases; unmatched junction nucleotides: 11. The V gene's germline CDR1 is SGHVS and CDR2 FQNEAQ. CDR3 length: 15 amino acids. Written as DNA, the CDR3 is TGTGCCAGCAGCATCTCATCGCCGGGACAGGGTACGCAGTATTTT. Encoded protein: CASSISSPGQGTQYF.

This clone appeared a few times. The chain has TRBV2 and TRBJ1-3; D is ambiguous. With 4 bases removed from V and 2 bases from J, the gap between germline ends came to 6 bases. This CDR3 region has 13 residues. The germline V gene has CDR1 SNHLY and CDR2 FYNNEI. This chain's CDR3 is CASSVGAGNTIYF. Written as DNA, the CDR3 is TGTGCCAGCAGTGTGGGAGCTGGAAACACCATATATTTT.

J is TRBJ2-7 and V is TRBV6-9; 8 bases are shared with TRBD2. J lost 3 bases, V lost 11 bases, and 9 bases had no gene match. Germline V gene lookup returns CDR1 MNHGY and CDR2 SVAAGI. The CDR3 covers 13 residues. For the CDR3, the DNA is TGTGCCCACGGGGGCGGGAGGCTCTACGAGCAGTACTTC. The encoded protein is CAHGGGRLYEQYF.

The chain is built from TRBV19 and TRBJ2-6; D may match TRBD1 or TRBD2 (8 bases each). CDR1 is LNHDA and CDR2 is SQIVND in the germline V gene (reference sequence). The germline V and J ends were trimmed by 8 bases and 0 bases, with 17 bases remaining between them. The CDR3 has 17 amino acids. CDR3: CASRGGQALSGANVLTF. CDR3 nucleotides: TGTGCCAGTCGGGGGGGACAGGCCCTCTCTGGGGCCAACGTCCTGACTTTC.

The chain joins TRBV19 to TRBJ1-1; D possibly corresponds to TRBD1 (6 bases). The CDR3 is made up of 14 amino acids. In germline, CDR1 is LNHDA, CDR2 SQIVND (reference sequence). V lost 5 bases to trimming and J lost 1 base, with 11 bases between them. This CDR3 reads CASSSGGGNTEAFF. The DNA for the CDR3 is TGTGCCAGTAGTTCGGGAGGGGGGAACACTGAAGCTTTCTTT.

V is TRBV7-2 and J is TRBJ2-2, with D perhaps TRBD2 (6 bases). The CDR3 spans 15 residues. The germline CDR1 and CDR2 sequences are SGHTA and FQGNSA. The germline V and J ends were trimmed by 0 bases and 4 bases, with 9 bases remaining between them. The CDR3 DNA is TGTGCCAGCAGCTTAGCTGGGGAGGTCACCGGGGAGCTGTTTTTT. Its translation: CASSLAGEVTGELFF.

The chain links TRBV5-1 to TRBJ2-7; TRBD2 agrees at 10 bases. The CDR3 covers 18 residues. The V segment lost 2 bases and the J segment 2 bases; nucleotides outside the gene matches: 13. The germline V gene encodes CDR1 SGHRS and CDR2 YFSETQ. The CDR3 nucleotides are TGCGCCAGCAGCTTCGGGACAGGCGGACTAGCGGATACCTACGAGCAGTACTTC. Its protein is CASSFGTGGLADTYEQYF.

This chain links TRBV27 with TRBJ2-7, with D maybe TRBD2 (6 bases). CDR1 and CDR2 from the germline V gene are MNHEY and SMNVEV (reference sequence). The CDR3 loop spans 15 amino acids. The V and J ends lost 2 bases and 2 bases respectively, with 13 bases between them. CDR3 sequence reads: CASSLKGGITYEQYF. The CDR3 nucleotides read TGTGCCAGCAGTTTAAAAGGCGGGATTACCTACGAGCAGTACTTC.

The CDR3 bases are TGTGCCAGCAGGGACCGGGGGCCGAGAACTGAAGCTTTCTTT. Amino acid sequence: CASRDRGPRTEAFF. V gene TRBV2 combines with J gene TRBJ1-1; TRBD1 might be the D (6 bases). Germline loops: CDR1 SNHLY, CDR2 FYNNEI. Trimming stripped 6 bases from V and 5 bases from J, with 16 bases between. The CDR3 has 14 amino acids.

The V and J genes are TRBV9 and TRBJ1-2; D perhaps matches TRBD1 (5 bases). Germline CDR1 reads SGDLS; CDR2 reads YYNGEE. CDR3 size: 15 residues. V lost 3 bases to trimming and J lost 7 bases, with 19 bases between them. The CDR3 protein is CASSAGDARSGGYTF. The CDR3 coding sequence is TGTGCCAGCAGCGCCGGGGACGCCCGATCCGGTGGCTACACCTTC.

This sequence joins TRBV5-1 and TRBJ2-2; 9 nucleotides line up with TRBD1. Germline values: CDR1 SGHRS, CDR2 YFSETQ. The V and J ends lost 4 bases and 1 base, in that order; junction bases with no gene match: 11. The CDR3 length is 18 residues. The DNA of the CDR3 is TGCGCCAGCAGCCTCCGGACAGGGGCCACAATGAACACCGGGGAGCTGTTTTTT. Encoded protein: CASSLRTGATMNTGELFF.

CDR3: CARNDRAYTDTQYF. The DNA for the CDR3 is TGTGCCAGGAACGACAGGGCATACACAGATACGCAGTATTTT. The chain recombines TRBV21-1 with TRBJ2-3; the table's D call, TRBD1, was not checked against the DNA. TRBV21-1 is a pseudogene segment. This CDR3 is 14 amino acids long.

The V call is TRBV28, the J call TRBJ2-2; the match to TRBD1 covers 9 bases. The CDR3 spans 15 residues. The V and J ends lost 5 bases and 6 bases, in that order; junction bases with no gene match: 7. Germline V gene data show CDR1 as MDHEN and CDR2 as SYDVKM. The CDR3 nucleotides read TGTGCCAGCAGTCCAAGGACAGGGGCGGCCGGGGAGCTGTTTTTT. It is translated as CASSPRTGAAGELFF.

The V call is TRBV14, the J call TRBJ1-1, with D possibly TRBD1 on 6 matching bases. V was trimmed by 1 base and J by 4 bases, leaving 10 bases between them. Looked up from germline, CDR1 is SGHDN and CDR2 is FVKESK. The CDR3 runs to 14 residues. The CDR3 nucleotides read TGTGCCAGCAGCCAAGTTAGGGGGAGCACTGAAGCTTTCTTT. Translated, it gives CASSQVRGSTEAFF.

The V and J genes are TRBV15 and TRBJ1-5, with D perhaps TRBD1 (5 bases). The CDR3 covers 13 residues. V dropped 3 bases and J dropped 4 bases, with 7 bases sitting between them. Germline CDR1 LNHNV, CDR2 YYDKDF (reference sequence). This CDR3 reads CATSRNRNQPQHF. The CDR3 DNA follows: TGTGCCACCAGCAGGAACAGGAATCAGCCCCAGCATTTT.